The clone carrying this T cell receptor beta chain was recorded a few times. Its antigen remains unidentified. cDNA prepared by RNA extraction and subsequent reverse transcription served as the template for sequencing. Profiling relied on immunoSEQ multiplex PCR, and the TCRdb table lists in-frame clones only, not all of them. Found here are approximately 66,000 clones, under 75% of them singletons; the top ten hold under 20%. This sample is drawn from a study of CD8+ T cells in alopecia areata. Study outcomes and limitations: An increase in clonality over normal scalp was evident in lesional scalp, especially alopecia totalis/universalis. Although TCR sharing was seen in mice, sharing across patients was less clear, possibly for HLA-related reasons.

The authors sorted CD4+ and CD8+ T cells from PBMCs. The origin of this receptor is a human donor with alopecia areata. The source material was CD8+ T cells sorted from blood, sampled at week 0.

This CDR3 reads CASSLSRADTQYF. CDR3 coding DNA: TGTGCCAGCAGCTTAAGCAGGGCGGATACGCAGTATTTT. The genes are TRBV7-9 and TRBJ2-3, with D perhaps TRBD1 (5 bases). Germline loops: CDR1 SEHNR, CDR2 FQNEAQ (reference sequence). V lost 2 bases and J 6 bases, leaving 9 bases between the germline ends. The CDR3 runs 13 residues. Combining the CDR3 with reference TRBV7-9 and TRBJ2-3 gives the whole variable domain DTGVSQNPRHKITKRGQNVTFRCDPISEHNRLYWYRQTLGQGPEFLTYFQNEAQLEKSRLLSDRFSAERPKGSFSTLEIQRTEQGDSAMYLCASSLSRADTQYFGPGTRLTVL.